A single sample gave rise to the 4 T cell receptor beta chains below, sequenced in a study of control samples from healthy donors and cancer patients (dated by TCRdb to 2019 to 2021). Libraries were built with the immunoSEQ multiplex PCR assay. Here the immuneACCESS table is served through TCRdb, limited to in-frame sequences with V and J called. Missing clones are a known gap in these copies; in checked studies unresolved V genes cover under half, and the rest lacks a known reason. The sample table lists 140,000 or so clones, more than 85% of them with a count of one. The biggest ten clones account for 3% to 4% of the sample. The material sequenced was blood. These TCRs come from a man aged 25-40 years in good health.

With regard to this clone: One end of the junction does not line up with germline, which may come from a read error. The chain uses TRBV28 and TRBJ1-5; D gene unclear. The V gene's germline CDR1 is MDHEN and CDR2 SYDVKM. This CDR3 comprises 15 residues. CDR3 in amino acids: CASSLYTISDQPQHF. CDR3 DNA sequence: TGTGCCAGCAGTTTGTATACTATTAGCGATCAGCCCCAGCATTTT.

This clone showed up just once. Other DNA sequences from this sample encode an identical CDR3 as well. The CDR3, as DNA: TGTGCCAGCAGTTTATCGTCCGGTTACGAGCAGTACTTC. This codes for CASSLSSGYEQYF. The rearrangement links TRBV27 to TRBJ2-7; no clear D. The germline V gene has CDR1 MNHEY and CDR2 SMNVEV (reference sequence). This CDR3 is 13 amino acids long. Trimming cost V 0 bases and J 4 bases, with 7 bases left between them.

The chain employs TRBV6-6 and TRBJ1-5; TRBD1 matches at 7 bases. The CDR3 has 14 residues. Trimming at V came to 7 bases and at J to 3 bases, leaving 6 bases not matched to a gene. Looked up from germline, CDR1 is MNHNY and CDR2 is SVGAGI (reference sequence). CDR3 in amino acids: CASTLTGTNQPQHF. CDR3 coding DNA: TGTGCCAGCACCTTGACAGGGACCAATCAGCCCCAGCATTTT.

The chain is built from TRBV27 and TRBJ2-3, with 8 bases matching TRBD2. The CDR3 consists of 14 residues. In germline, CDR1 is MNHEY, CDR2 SMNVEV (reference sequence). J was trimmed by 7 bases and V by 6 bases; bases with no gene match: 9. As DNA, the CDR3 is TGTGCCAGCAGGGGACTAGGAGTAACACATACGCAGTATTTT. It yields the protein CASRGLGVTHTQYF.